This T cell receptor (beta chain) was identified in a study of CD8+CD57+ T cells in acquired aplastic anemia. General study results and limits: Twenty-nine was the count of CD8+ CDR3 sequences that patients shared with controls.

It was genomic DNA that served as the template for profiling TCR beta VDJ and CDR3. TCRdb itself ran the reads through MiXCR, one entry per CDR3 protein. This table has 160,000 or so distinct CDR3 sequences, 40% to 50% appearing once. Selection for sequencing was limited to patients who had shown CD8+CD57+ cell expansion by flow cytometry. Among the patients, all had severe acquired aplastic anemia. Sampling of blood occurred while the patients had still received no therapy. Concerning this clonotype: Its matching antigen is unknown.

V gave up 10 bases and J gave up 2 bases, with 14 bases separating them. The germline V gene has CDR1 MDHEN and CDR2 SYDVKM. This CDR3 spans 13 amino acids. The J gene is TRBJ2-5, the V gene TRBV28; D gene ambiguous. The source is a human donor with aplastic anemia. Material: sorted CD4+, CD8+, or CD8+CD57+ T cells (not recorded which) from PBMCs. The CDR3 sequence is CATGLGQQETQYF. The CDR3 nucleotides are TGTGCCACCGGCCTGGGCCAGCAAGAGACCCAGTACTTC.